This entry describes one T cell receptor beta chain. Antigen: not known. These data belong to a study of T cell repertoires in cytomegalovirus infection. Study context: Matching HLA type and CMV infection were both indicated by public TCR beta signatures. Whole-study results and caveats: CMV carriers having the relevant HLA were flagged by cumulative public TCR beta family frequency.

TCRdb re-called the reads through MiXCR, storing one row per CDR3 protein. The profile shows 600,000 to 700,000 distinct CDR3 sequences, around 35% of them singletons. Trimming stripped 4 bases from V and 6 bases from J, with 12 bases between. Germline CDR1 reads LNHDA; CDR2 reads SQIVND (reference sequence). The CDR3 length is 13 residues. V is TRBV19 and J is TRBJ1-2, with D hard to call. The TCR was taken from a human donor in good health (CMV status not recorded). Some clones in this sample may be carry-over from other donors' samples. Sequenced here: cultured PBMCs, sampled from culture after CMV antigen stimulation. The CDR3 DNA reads TGTGCCAGTAGTAGCCAGCGCCGCGATGGCTACACCTTC. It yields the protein CASSSQRRDGYTF.